These 28 T cell receptor beta chains originate from one sample sequenced in a study of cytotoxic CD8 clonotypes in ibrutinib-treated CLL. TCRdb keeps only in-frame clones here, not all; method: immunoSEQ multiplex PCR. The table records roughly 250,000 clones, 70% of them present only once. Sequences were derived from PBMCs, sampled after 24 months of ibrutinib treatment. These receptors were obtained from a human donor with chronic lymphocytic leukemia.

This chain links TRBV2 with TRBJ2-1; D is unclear. The length of the CDR3 is 12 residues. The germline CDR1 and CDR2 sequences are SNHLY and FYNNEI. Deletions cut 5 bases from V and 8 bases from J, with 10 bases between. For the CDR3, the DNA is TGTGCCAGCAGTAAAGACTCCGATGAGCAGTTCTTC. Amino acid sequence: CASSKDSDEQFF.

This sequence joins TRBV27 and TRBJ2-1; 9 bases map to TRBD1. CDR3 size: 15 residues. The V gene's germline CDR1 is MNHEY and CDR2 SMNVEV (reference sequence). With V trimmed by 7 bases and J by 3 bases, 7 bases remained unmatched. The CDR3 sequence: CASNPGTGFYNEQFF. CDR3 DNA sequence: TGTGCCAGCAACCCCGGGACAGGGTTCTACAATGAGCAGTTCTTC.

This clone is a singleton in its sample. The chain has TRBV7-9 and TRBJ1-2, with D hard to call. The length of the CDR3 is 17 residues. Deletions cut 5 bases from V and 8 bases from J, with 27 bases between. Per the germline V gene, CDR1 is SEHNR and CDR2 is FQNEAQ (reference sequence). This chain's CDR3 is CASSPVVGGIPSGGYTF. CDR3 DNA sequence: TGTGCCAGCAGCCCGGTGGTCGGAGGGATCCCATCGGGAGGCTACACCTTC.

The J gene is TRBJ2-2, the V gene TRBV7-3; no clear D. CDR3 size: 12 residues. Trimming took off 5 bases at V and 6 bases at J, with 7 bases between the two ends. Germline loops: CDR1 SGHTA, CDR2 FQGTGA. The chain's CDR3 is CASSPRSGELFF. CDR3 nucleotides: TGTGCCAGCAGCCCCCGGTCCGGGGAGCTGTTTTTT.

The rearrangement uses TRBV18 and TRBJ1-2; 7 bases match TRBD1. CDR1 KGHSH and CDR2 LQKENI come from the germline V gene. CDR3 length equals 12 residues. V gave up 5 bases and J gave up 8 bases; unmatched junction bases: 5. The CDR3 region has the DNA TGTGCCAGCTCATCAAACAGGGGCGGCTACACCTTC. This translates into CASSSNRGGYTF.

The chain is built from TRBV27 and TRBJ2-7; D gene uncertain. The germline V and J ends were trimmed by 5 bases and 6 bases, with 14 bases remaining between them. CDR3 length: 13 amino acids. Germline CDR1 is MNHEY and CDR2 is SMNVEV (reference sequence). For the CDR3, the DNA is TGTGCCAGCAGTCCTACCTCCATACGCGAGCAGTACTTC. Translation: CASSPTSIREQYF.

The chain couples TRBV12-5 to TRBJ1-5, with TRBD1 identical over 9 bases. Per the germline V gene, CDR1 is LGHNT and CDR2 is FRNRAP. J lost 4 bases, V lost 6 bases, and 13 bases had no gene match. The CDR3 sequence is 17 residues long. CDR3 amino acids: CASGHTTPGQGNQPQHF. DNA of the CDR3: TGTGCTAGTGGCCACACAACACCGGGACAGGGAAATCAGCCCCAGCATTTT.

This sequence joins TRBV28 and TRBJ2-7; a possible D gene is TRBD1 (6 bases). Germline V gene lookup returns CDR1 MDHEN and CDR2 SYDVKM. The CDR3 sequence is 14 residues long. With 7 bases removed from V and 5 bases from J, the gap between germline ends came to 18 bases. CDR3 in DNA: TGTGCCAGCATAACCAGGGACATCGGGGACGAGCAGTACTTC. Protein product: CASITRDIGDEQYF.

The table lists this clone with a count of one. V and J are TRBV7-2 and TRBJ2-1, with 8 bases aligning to TRBD1. The V and J ends lost 4 bases and 7 bases, in that order; junction bases with no gene match: 12. The CDR3 runs to 16 residues. Germline assignment: CDR1 SGHTA and CDR2 FQGNSA. The CDR3 nucleotides are TGTGCCAGCAGCTCAGGACAGGGTAGTAATAGGAATGAGCAGTTCTTC. Its translation: CASSSGQGSNRNEQFF.

In regard to this clone: Relative to the germline gene, one junction end is altered; a read error may explain this. V usage is TRBV28 and J usage is TRBJ1-2, with no clear D. CDR3 size: 11 residues. CDR1 MDHEN and CDR2 SYDVKM come from the germline V gene. The CDR3 loop reads CASSLYYGYTF. The CDR3 DNA is TGTGCCAGCAGCTTATATTATGGCTACACCTTC.

The chain recombines TRBV27 with TRBJ2-1; 9 nucleotides match TRBD2. J lost 3 bases, V lost 7 bases, and 7 bases had no gene match. Germline V gives CDR1 MNHEY, CDR2 SMNVEV (reference sequence). The CDR3 runs 15 residues. CDR3 DNA sequence: TGTGCCAGCACCTTAGCGGGAGTAGGCTACAATGAGCAGTTCTTC. Residues: CASTLAGVGYNEQFF.

The chain joins TRBV9 to TRBJ2-7, with TRBD2 matching over 7 bases. Germline CDR1 SGDLS, CDR2 YYNGEE. Trimming cost V 3 bases and J 3 bases; bases outside gene matches: 9. The CDR3 totals 15 residues. CDR3 DNA: TGTGCCAGCAGCGCCGGCCCGCCGGGGGGCTACGAGCAGTACTTC. This gives the protein CASSAGPPGGYEQYF.

The genes are TRBV19 and TRBJ2-7; tentative D call: TRBD2 (6 bases). This CDR3 has 13 residues. Germline-derived CDR1 and CDR2 are LNHDA and SQIVND (reference sequence). Deletions cut 3 bases from V and 7 bases from J, with 13 bases between. The CDR3 bases are TGTGCCAGTAGTATTCAACTAGCTGGTGAGCAGTACTTC. Translating gives CASSIQLAGEQYF.

The rearrangement uses TRBV19 and TRBJ2-7; D perhaps matches TRBD1 (6 bases). The CDR3 has 9 amino acids. Germline V gene lookup returns CDR1 LNHDA and CDR2 SQIVND (reference sequence). Trimming removed 10 bases from V and 12 bases from J, with 13 bases in between. Here the CDR3 reads CAIPTGPYF. The CDR3 DNA reads as TGTGCCATCCCGACAGGACCGTACTTC.

The chain combines TRBV5-1 with TRBJ2-7, with a weak D call TRBD1 (5 bases). In germline, CDR1 is SGHRS, CDR2 YFSETQ. Trimming removed 4 bases at V and 7 bases at J, with 15 bases between. The length of the CDR3 is 13 residues. CDR3 amino acids: CASSRGRPGEQYF. The CDR3 nucleotides are TGCGCCAGCAGCCGAGGACGGCCAGGGGAGCAGTACTTC.

This clone was recorded a few times. The J gene is TRBJ1-5, the V gene TRBV30; unclear D gene. The CDR3 extends over 14 amino acids. V lost 5 bases and J lost 1, with 12 bases in between. Per germline, CDR1 GTSNPN and CDR2 SVGIG (reference sequence). CDR3 region: CAWQTSGSNQPQHF. DNA of the CDR3: TGTGCCTGGCAGACCAGCGGGAGCAATCAGCCCCAGCATTTT. The entire variable domain, with the rest obtained from reference TRBV30 and TRBJ1-5, is as follows: SQTIHQWPATLVQPVGSPLSLECTVEGTSNPNLYWYRQAAGRGLQLLFYSVGIGQISSEVPQNLSASRPQDRQFILSSKKLLLSDSGFYLCAWQTSGSNQPQHFGDGTRLSIL.

The chain couples TRBV5-6 to TRBJ1-5; D unclear. V was trimmed by 4 bases and J by 1 base, leaving 15 bases between them. This CDR3 contains 16 residues. The germline V gene encodes CDR1 SGHDT and CDR2 YYEEEE. CDR3 nucleotides: TGTGCCAGCAGCCAGTTGCTGCCAGGAAGCAATCAGCCCCAGCATTTT. It is translated as CASSQLLPGSNQPQHF.

The J gene is TRBJ2-2, the V gene TRBV19; no clear D. V lost 6 bases to trimming and J lost 8 bases, with 10 bases between them. The CDR3 has 12 amino acids. Germline V CDR1 and CDR2: LNHDA, SQIVND (reference sequence). For the CDR3, the DNA is TGTGCCAGTAGCCTTGGTTTGGGGGAGCTGTTTTTT. It is translated as CASSLGLGELFF.

The chain uses TRBV7-2 and TRBJ2-2; a possible D gene is TRBD2 (6 bases). The CDR3 consists of 15 residues. CDR1 and CDR2 (germline): SGHTA, FQGNSA. Trimming took 5 bases from V and 5 from J, leaving 15 bases between them. This CDR3 reads CASSPLARETGELFF. Here the CDR3 DNA reads TGTGCCAGCAGCCCCCTAGCGCGGGAAACCGGGGAGCTGTTTTTT.

The V gene is TRBV6-5, the J gene TRBJ2-3; 7 bases fit TRBD2. Germline lookup yields CDR1 MNHEY and CDR2 SVGAGI. There are 16 residues in the CDR3. Unmatched junction bases numbered 10, after V lost 4 bases and J lost 3 bases. The CDR3 protein is CASSSGGGRGTDTQYF. CDR3 DNA: TGTGCCAGCAGTTCCGGCGGCGGGAGAGGAACAGATACGCAGTATTTT.

This clone came up a few times. This chain connects TRBV28 to TRBJ2-1; D ambiguous. V shed 2 bases and J shed 4 bases, with 6 bases lying between them. This CDR3 comprises 13 residues. In germline, CDR1 is MDHEN, CDR2 SYDVKM. This CDR3 reads CASSLVGYNEQFF. CDR3 DNA sequence: TGTGCCAGCAGTTTAGTAGGGTACAATGAGCAGTTCTTC.

The chain has TRBV7-2 and TRBJ2-6, with D perhaps matching TRBD1 (6 bases). This CDR3 contains 16 residues. Germline V CDR1 and CDR2: SGHTA, FQGNSA. V was clipped by 1 base and J by 4 bases, with 11 bases between them. CDR3 sequence (DNA): TGTGCCAGCAGCTTAGTCCCAGGGGCAGGGGCCAACGTCCTGACTTTC. This sequence encodes CASSLVPGAGANVLTF.

V is TRBV6-1 and J is TRBJ2-5; perhaps D is TRBD1 or TRBD2 (5 bases each). Germline lookup yields CDR1 MNHNS and CDR2 SASEGT. This CDR3 is 15 amino acids long. The ends were cut back, 1 base at V and 4 bases at J, with 13 bases in the middle. Written as DNA, the CDR3 is TGTGCCAGCAGTGAAGGTGGGACCCGCGCAGAGACCCAGTACTTC. Translated: CASSEGGTRAETQYF.

The V gene is TRBV6-1, the J gene TRBJ1-2; 9 bases align to TRBD1. Per the germline V gene, CDR1 is MNHNS and CDR2 is SASEGT. CDR3 length: 14 amino acids. J lost 3 bases, V lost 8 bases, and 7 bases had no gene match. CDR3: CASLYWDRDYGYTF. The DNA of the CDR3 is TGTGCCAGCCTATACTGGGACAGGGACTATGGCTACACCTTC.

The table lists this clone with a few counts. This chain joins TRBV6-5 and TRBJ2-7, with D tentatively TRBD1 (6 bases). The CDR3 length is 14 residues. The V and J ends lost 2 bases and 5 bases respectively, with 13 bases between them. Germline loops: CDR1 MNHEY, CDR2 SVGAGI. The CDR3 nucleotides read TGTGCCAGCAGTTACCAACGACAGGACCACGAGCAGTACTTC. Its protein is CASSYQRQDHEQYF.

This clone showed up just a few times. The chain employs TRBV11-3 and TRBJ2-1; possible D gene TRBD2, 6 bases. CDR1 and CDR2 (germline): SGHNT, YENEEA. Trimming cost V 2 bases and J 8 bases, with 19 bases left between them. The CDR3 is 16 residues long. CDR3 bases: TGTGCCAGCAGCTTAAGGTGGGACTCTGAGGGGCATGAGCAGTTCTTC. Translation: CASSLRWDSEGHEQFF.

This clone was picked up a small number of times. This rearrangement joins TRBV28 to TRBJ2-6; either TRBD1 or TRBD2 may supply D (5 bases each). CDR3 length: 16 amino acids. Per the germline V gene, CDR1 is MDHEN and CDR2 is SYDVKM. V gave up 3 bases and J gave up 3 bases, with 12 bases separating them. This chain's CDR3 is CASSFSVGRGANVLTF. CDR3 in DNA: TGTGCCAGCAGTTTTAGTGTGGGACGTGGGGCCAACGTCCTGACTTTC.

J is TRBJ1-1 and V is TRBV6-5; D gene ambiguous. Germline-derived CDR1 and CDR2 are MNHEY and SVGAGI. The CDR3 is made up of 15 amino acids. Trimming pared 6 bases from V and 6 bases from J, leaving 20 bases between. CDR3 bases: TGTGCCAGCAGCCGGCAACCGGGATCAGGACCTGAAGCTTTCTTT. Encoded protein: CASSRQPGSGPEAFF.